The clone carrying this T cell receptor (beta chain) was seen a single time. The data were obtained in a study of blood T cell repertoires in COVID-19. Overall study context: The origin of the acute and convalescent COVID-19 samples was the United States, Italy and Spain. T cells, B-cell-depleted T cells, or PBMCs supplied cDNA or gDNA.

Only in-frame clones appear in the TCRdb table, and some are missing; sequencing was by immunoSEQ multiplex PCR. This table holds roughly 30,000 clones, around 88% found once. The CDR3 contains 14 residues. The V end lost 2 bases, the J end lost 4 bases, and 11 bases lay between the germline ends. From germline, CDR1 is LNHDA and CDR2 SQIVND (reference sequence). The rearrangement joins TRBV19 to TRBJ1-2, with a tentative D call TRBD1 (5 bases). The clonotype comes from a human donor in a cohort sampled during active COVID-19. Sequenced input: peripheral blood. In nucleotides, the CDR3 is TGTGCCAGTAGTATAACAGGCCTACCCTATGGCTACACCTTC. This encodes CASSITGLPYGYTF.